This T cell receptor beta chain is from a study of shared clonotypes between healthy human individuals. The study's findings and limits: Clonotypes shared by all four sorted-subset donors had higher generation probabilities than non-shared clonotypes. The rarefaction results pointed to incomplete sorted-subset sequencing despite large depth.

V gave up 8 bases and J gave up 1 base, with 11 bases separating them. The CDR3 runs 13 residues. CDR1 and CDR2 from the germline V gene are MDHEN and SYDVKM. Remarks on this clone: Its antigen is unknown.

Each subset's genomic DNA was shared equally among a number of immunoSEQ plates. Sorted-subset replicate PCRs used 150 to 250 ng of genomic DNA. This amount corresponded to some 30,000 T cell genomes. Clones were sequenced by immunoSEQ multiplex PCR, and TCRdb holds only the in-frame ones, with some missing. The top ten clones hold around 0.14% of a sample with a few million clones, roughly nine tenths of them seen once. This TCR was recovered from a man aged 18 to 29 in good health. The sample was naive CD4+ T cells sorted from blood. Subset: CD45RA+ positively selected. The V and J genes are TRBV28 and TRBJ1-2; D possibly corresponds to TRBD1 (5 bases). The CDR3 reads CASVRGGNYGYTF. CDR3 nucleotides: TGTGCCAGCGTTAGGGGCGGTAACTATGGCTACACCTTC.